This is a list of T cell receptor beta chains from one sample in a study of shared clonotypes between healthy human individuals. Using immunoSEQ multiplex PCR, the repertoire was profiled, and TCRdb retains in-frame clones only, with some absent. Of 600,000 to 700,000 clones detected, 60% to 75% appear once; the ten largest clones hold around 1.8%. Sequenced input: memory CD4+ T cells sorted from blood. Receptors were obtained from a woman aged 25 to 39 in good health. Each CDR3 is given with its conserved first and last residue. D genes are given only for firm matches. Some rows mark clone size as missing; the rest say once, few, many or name a class of expanded clone.

TRBV5-1	TRBD2	TRBJ2-2	-	15	CASSLTSGSTGELFF	TGCGCCAGCAGCTTGACTAGCGGGAGTACCGGGGAGCTGTTTTTT
TRBV5-1	-	TRBJ1-3	-	14	CASGAGQPGNTIYF	TGCGCCAGCGGGGCCGGACAGCCTGGAAACACCATATATTTT
TRBV28	-	TRBJ1-2	many	15	CASSLGPAHRGGYTF	TGTGCCAGCAGCCTCGGGCCAGCCCATCGGGGTGGCTACACCTTC
TRBV6-1	TRBD2	TRBJ2-7	-	14	CASSETGGLAGGSF	TGTGCCAGCAGTGAAACCGGGGGACTAGCGGGAGGGAGCTTC
TRBV2	TRBD2	TRBJ2-7	-	14	CAISAGDFSYEQYF	TGTGCCATATCAGCGGGAGATTTCTCCTACGAGCAGTACTTC
TRBV7-3	-	TRBJ1-2	-	13	CASSLGDSLYHTF	TGTGCCAGCAGCTTAGGAGACAGCCTTTACCACACCTTC
TRBV6-4	TRBD2	TRBJ2-3	-	16	CASSPLAGGVPDTQYF	TGTGCCAGCAGTCCCCTAGCGGGAGGTGTCCCAGATACGCAGTATTTT
TRBV9	TRBD1	TRBJ2-5	-	16	CASSVGTGGYGETQYF	TGTGCCAGCAGCGTAGGGACAGGGGGCTATGGAGAGACCCAGTACTTC
TRBV2	-	TRBJ2-5	few	14	CASSEEQGPETQYF	TGTGCCAGCAGTGAGGAGCAGGGCCCAGAGACCCAGTACTTC
TRBV25-1	-	TRBJ2-1	once	14	CASRSNRAYNEQFF	TGTGCCAGCAGAAGTAACAGGGCGTACAATGAGCAGTTCTTC
TRBV30	-	TRBJ2-5	many	12	CAWNRDQETQYF	TGTGCCTGGAACAGGGACCAAGAGACCCAGTACTTC
TRBV25-1	-	TRBJ1-1	few	12	CASSAQNTEAFF	TGTGCCAGCAGTGCCCAAAACACTGAAGCTTTCTTT
TRBV11-2	-	TRBJ2-5	-	13	CASSLARFETQYF	TGTGCCAGCAGCTTAGCACGGTTCGAGACCCAGTACTTC
TRBV28	-	TRBJ2-7	-	11	CASSQLYEQYF	TGTGCCAGCAGTCAGCTCTACGAGCAGTACTTC
TRBV5-1	TRBD1	TRBJ2-5	once	14	CASSPGTGGLEQYF	TGCGCCAGCAGCCCCGGGACAGGGGGGCTAGAGCAGTACTTC
TRBV2	TRBD1	TRBJ1-2	-	14	CASSVIQGVEGYTF	TGTGCCAGCAGTGTCATACAGGGGGTAGAGGGCTACACCTTC
TRBV19	-	TRBJ2-6	once	13	CASSHGLANVLTF	TGTGCCAGTAGTCACGGACTGGCCAACGTCCTGACTTTC
TRBV2	-	TRBJ2-1	-	13	CASSDGGENEQFF	TGTGCCAGCAGTGATGGAGGGGAAAATGAGCAGTTCTTC
TRBV5-1	-	TRBJ2-7	-	12	CASSLDGHWQYF	TGCGCCAGCAGCTTGGACGGACACTGGCAGTACTTC
TRBV5-1	-	TRBJ1-4	-	16	CASSLSSQGTNEKLFF	TGCGCCAGCAGCTTGTCGTCTCAGGGAACTAATGAAAAACTGTTTTTT
TRBV29-1	-	TRBJ1-1	-	12	CSVDRGGTEAFF	TGCAGCGTTGACAGGGGTGGCACTGAAGCTTTCTTT
TRBV10-3	-	TRBJ2-1	few	15	CAIRDTSRTYNEQFF	TGTGCCATCAGGGATACTAGTAGGACCTACAATGAGCAGTTCTTC
TRBV28	TRBD2	TRBJ2-1	few	15	CASSLLTGGANEQFF	TGTGCCAGCAGTTTGCTAACGGGAGGAGCAAATGAGCAGTTCTTC
TRBV15	TRBD2	TRBJ2-1	-	16	CATSRGTSGRAIEQFF	TGTGCCACCAGCAGAGGGACTAGCGGGAGGGCCATTGAGCAGTTCTTC
TRBV2	-	TRBJ2-2	-	14	CASKVHWDTGELFF	TGTGCCAGCAAGGTACACTGGGATACCGGGGAGCTGTTTTTT